A selection of T cell receptor beta chains follows, all from one sample in a study of blood T cells in healthy people across ages. TCRdb fed the 5' RACE reads into MiXCR, producing one record per CDR3 protein. The table shows roughly 560,000 distinct CDR3 sequences, with 20% to 30% occurring only once. The same data also went into a second study, on T cells of mothers and their children.

The sequenced sample consisted of blood. These receptors came from a boy younger than 18 in good health. Each CDR3 is given with its conserved first and last residue. D genes are given only for firm matches. Size is stated for part of the rows, as once, few or many counts, or as a class when the clone is expanded.

clone_size j_call d_call v_call cdr3_aa cdr3_nt
few TRBJ2-5 TRBD1 TRBV5-1 CASSLTGGSGETQYF TGCGCCAGCAGCTTGACAGGGGGCTCGGGAGAGACCCAGTACTTC
few TRBJ2-7 TRBD2 TRBV2 CASTISGSYEQYF TGTGCCAGCACCATTAGCGGGAGCTACGAGCAGTACTTC
- TRBJ2-1 - TRBV4-3 CASSQDWGGSYNEQFF TGCGCCAGCAGCCAAGATTGGGGCGGGTCCTACAATGAGCAGTTCTTC
few TRBJ1-6 - TRBV7-3 CASSLGVYNSPLHF TGCGCCAGCAGCTTAGGAGTTTATAATTCACCCCTCCACTTT
many TRBJ2-7 - TRBV7-2 CASSLALNSYEQYF TGTGCCAGCAGCTTAGCTCTTAACTCCTACGAGCAGTACTTC
- TRBJ2-3 TRBD2 TRBV11-2 CASSQRELFTDTQYF TGTGCCAGCAGCCAGCGGGAGTTATTCACAGATACGCAGTATTTT
- TRBJ2-1 TRBD2 TRBV27 CASSRGLAGGLEVNEQFF TGTGCCAGCAGTCGTGGACTAGCGGGGGGGCTAGAAGTCAATGAGCAGTTCTTC
few TRBJ2-1 TRBD1 TRBV3-1 CAGSQLTGQENNEQFF TGTGCCGGCAGCCAACTGACGGGACAGGAGAACAATGAGCAGTTCTTC
few TRBJ2-7 TRBD2 TRBV13 CASSFYEAGGSSYEQYF TGTGCCAGCAGCTTTTACGAAGCGGGAGGATCCTCCTACGAGCAGTACTTC
few TRBJ2-5 - TRBV7-9 CASSQRMGGEFF TGTGCCAGCAGCCAGAGGATGGGTGGGGAGTTCTTC
- TRBJ2-2 TRBD2 TRBV4-3 CASSQDISGRIGELFF TGCGCCAGCAGCCAAGATATAAGCGGGAGAATAGGGGAGCTGTTTTTT
- TRBJ2-4 - TRBV5-5 CASIPTGGRNIQYF TGTGCCAGCATTCCGACAGGTGGCAGAAACATTCAGTACTTC
- TRBJ2-1 - TRBV4-1 CASSPVYGEQFF TGCGCCAGCAGCCCAGTTTACGGTGAGCAGTTCTTC
many TRBJ2-7 TRBD1 TRBV7-9 CASSAPGQALYEQYF TGTGCCAGCAGCGCTCCCGGACAGGCCCTCTACGAGCAGTACTTC
few TRBJ1-6 - TRBV6-5 CASALSYNSPLHF TGTGCGAGCGCCCTCTCCTATAATTCACCCCTCCACTTT
many TRBJ2-4 - TRBV7-9 CASSLERSGNPTKNIQYF TGTGCCAGCAGCTTAGAACGGTCCGGGAATCCCACCAAAAACATTCAGTACTTC
many TRBJ2-1 TRBD2 TRBV24-1 CATSDKLAGGPYNEQFF TGTGCCACCAGTGACAAACTAGCGGGGGGGCCCTACAATGAGCAGTTCTTC
few TRBJ1-6 - TRBV6-5 CASSYSEEVSPLHF TGTGCCAGCAGTTACTCGGAGGAGGTCTCACCCCTCCACTTT
- TRBJ2-1 - TRBV6-2/TRBV6-3 CASRGLDNEQFF TGTGCCAGTCGGGGGCTGGACAATGAGCAGTTCTTC
many TRBJ2-7 - TRBV7-2 CASSLDSRSYEQYF TGTGCCAGCAGCTTAGACAGCCGCAGCTACGAGCAGTACTTC
- TRBJ2-7 - TRBV2 CASSEDLRTQQYF TGTGCCAGCAGCGAGGATCTTAGAACTCAGCAGTACTTC
- TRBJ2-5 - TRBV12-3/TRBV12-4 CASSLGVGDETQYF TGTGCCAGCAGTTTAGGGGTGGGGGATGAGACCCAGTACTTC
- TRBJ1-6 - TRBV20-1 CSARDRSSSYNSPLHF TGCAGTGCTAGAGATCGGTCGAGCTCCTATAATTCACCCCTCCACTTT
few TRBJ2-5 - TRBV9 CASSVDRQQETQYF TGTGCCAGCAGCGTGGACAGACAGCAAGAGACCCAGTACTTC
many TRBJ2-7 TRBD1 TRBV12-3/TRBV12-4 CASSSAGTGGLYEQYF TGTGCCAGCAGTTCCGCCGGGACAGGCGGACTTTACGAGCAGTACTTC
few TRBJ2-5 TRBD2 TRBV7-2 CASSLQLAGGTGTQYF TGTGCCAGCAGCTTACAACTAGCGGGGGGGACGGGGACCCAGTACTTC
few TRBJ2-3 TRBD2 TRBV4-3 CASSQASGSTDTQYF TGCGCCAGCAGCCAAGCTAGCGGCAGCACAGATACGCAGTATTTT
- TRBJ2-7 TRBD2 TRBV28 CASRLAGGTYEQYF TGTGCCAGCAGGCTAGCGGGAGGTACCTACGAGCAGTACTTC
- TRBJ2-1 TRBD2 TRBV6-2/TRBV6-3 CASSPSGSQRGIHEQFF TGTGCCAGCAGTCCCTCCGGTAGTCAGCGGGGTATTCATGAGCAGTTCTTC
- TRBJ2-7 TRBD2 TRBV7-2 CASSVGTSGAYEQYF TGTGCCAGCAGCGTCGGGACTAGCGGCGCCTACGAGCAGTACTTC
few TRBJ2-5 TRBD2 TRBV2 CASSPGLVRETQYF TGTGCCAGCAGTCCCGGACTAGTGAGGGAGACCCAGTACTTC
- TRBJ1-4 TRBD1 TRBV28 CASSQAGRGPEKLFF TGTGCCAGCAGTCAGGCGGGCAGGGGGCCCGAAAAACTGTTTTTT